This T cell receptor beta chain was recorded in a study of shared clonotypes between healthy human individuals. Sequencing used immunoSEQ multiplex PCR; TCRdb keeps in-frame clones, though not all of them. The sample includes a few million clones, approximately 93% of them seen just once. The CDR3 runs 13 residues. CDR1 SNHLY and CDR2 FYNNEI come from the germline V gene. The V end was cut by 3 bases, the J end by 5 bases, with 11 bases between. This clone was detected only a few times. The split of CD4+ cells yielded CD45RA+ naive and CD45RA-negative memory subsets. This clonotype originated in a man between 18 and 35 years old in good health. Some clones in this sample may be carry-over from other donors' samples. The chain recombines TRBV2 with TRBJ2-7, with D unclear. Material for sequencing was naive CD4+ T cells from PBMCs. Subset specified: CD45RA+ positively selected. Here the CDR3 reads CASSDDKAHEQYF. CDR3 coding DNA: TGTGCCAGCAGTGACGACAAGGCCCACGAGCAGTACTTC.